This TCR beta chain was recorded in a study of Graves' ophthalmopathy and Graves' hyperthyroidism. This clonotype occurred many times. The germline gives CDR1 SGHAT, CDR2 FQNNGV. This CDR3 is 15 amino acids long. V lost 1 base and J lost 0, with 10 bases in between. Amplification targeted the TCR beta CDR3 regions, with RNA transcripts as the source material. The workflow started with a first-round RT-PCR run with HTBI primers and then moved on to a second-round multiplex PCR. MiXCR, applied by TCRdb to the multiplex PCR reads, yields one record per CDR3 protein. The sample carries more than 1,000,000 distinct CDR3 sequences, 35% to 40% recorded once.

The V call is TRBV11-2, the J call TRBJ2-7; D is unresolved. The sequence was collected from an adult man with Graves' hyperthyroidism. The sequenced sample consisted of peripheral blood or thyroid tissue (not recorded which). CDR3 coding DNA: TGTGCCAGCAGCTTAGGCAAATCAACCTCCTACGAGCAGTACTTC. The encoded protein is CASSLGKSTSYEQYF.